The T cell receptor (beta chain) described here comes from a study of blood T cell repertoires in COVID-19. Study-wide context: Samples of COVID-19 (acute and convalescent) were obtained from the United States, Italy and Spain.

Trimming left V 8 bases short and J 7 bases short, with 14 bases between. Germline CDR1 MDHEN, CDR2 SYDVKM. CDR3 length: 12 residues. The authors' processing: Nucleated cell counts were estimated from reference gene primer amplification. Using immunoSEQ multiplex PCR, the repertoire was profiled, and TCRdb retains in-frame clones only, with some absent. The V and J calls and clone size were taken over from that table, and D and trimming were inferred from the DNA. In the table there are approximately 100,000 clones, under 75% of which are singletons. The gene calls are TRBV28 and TRBJ1-2; D call uncertain. The source material was peripheral blood. This receptor was taken from an elderly man with acute or convalescent COVID-19. The CDR3 DNA sequence: TGTGCCAGCTCTACCGGCGGGTCTGGCTACACCTTC. This codes for CASSTGGSGYTF.